This entry lists 2 T cell receptor beta chains sequenced from one sample in a study of beta chain features in type 1 diabetes. As every portion of the isolated RNA was reverse transcribed, the sequencing read expressed TCRB transcripts. Here immunoSEQ multiplex PCR was the method, and the copy in TCRdb shows in-frame clones only, minus some. Of 130,000 or so clones listed, roughly 10% are singletons. The sample taken for sequencing was central memory CD4+ T cells from blood. The receptor set was obtained from a woman between 40 and 50 years old in good health.

The chain combines TRBV18 with TRBJ2-1, with TRBD2 matching over 15 bases. Per the germline V gene, CDR1 is KGHSH and CDR2 is LQKENI. The CDR3 has 16 residues. The V and J ends lost 10 bases and 4 bases, in that order; junction bases with no gene match: 8. As DNA, the CDR3 is TGTGCCACCCGAGGGACTAGCGGGGGGATATACAATGAGCAGTTCTTC. Translated: CATRGTSGGIYNEQFF.

The DNA for the CDR3 is TGTGCCAGCAGCGCCGTTGGGGCTGGCTACACCTTC. Its protein is CASSAVGAGYTF. This chain uses TRBV28 with TRBJ1-2; the D gene is possibly TRBD1 (5 bases). The V and J ends lost 6 bases and 7 bases respectively, with 12 bases between them. This CDR3 has 12 residues. Germline V gives CDR1 MDHEN, CDR2 SYDVKM.